This TCR beta chain was identified in a study of shared clonotypes between healthy human individuals. Overall study: Aged between 18 and 49, the donors were two women and a few men.

The CDR3 spans 19 residues. Trimming pared 3 bases from V and 0 bases from J, leaving 21 bases between. Germline-derived CDR1 and CDR2 are MNHNS and SASEGT. TCRdb's table, derived via immunoSEQ multiplex PCR, lists solely in-frame clones and lacks some. The repertoire has some 2,000,000 clones, almost 96% of them found once; the top ten carry more than 0.1%. This receptor was obtained from a man between 18 and 29 years old in good health. The V call is TRBV6-1, the J call TRBJ1-3; TRBD1 might be the D (5 bases). The sequenced material came from naive CD4+ T cells sorted from blood. Subset described: CD45RA+ positively selected. CDR3 coding DNA: TGTGCCAGCAGTGATGGCAGGGCCCTGCTAACGCACTCTGGAAACACCATATATTTT. Translated, it gives CASSDGRALLTHSGNTIYF.